The T cell receptor (beta chain) described here comes from a study of cytomegalovirus exposure and HLA in healthy donors. Study-wide results and limits: TCR beta sequences reportedly predicted most subjects' HLA-A and HLA-B alleles accurately.

The CDR3 consists of 13 residues. With 7 bases removed from V and 6 bases from J, the gap between germline ends came to 16 bases. Germline V gene sequence: CDR1 MNHNS, CDR2 SASEGT. The study ran its PCR with 60 Vbeta and 13 Jbeta primers. Some clones are missing from TCRdb's copy, which holds only in-frame ones; the method was immunoSEQ multiplex PCR. The sample lists 120,000 or so clones, approximately 86% seen once, with around 1.9% in the top ten. Worth noting for this clone: The antigen is not known.

The J gene is TRBJ2-7, the V gene TRBV6-1; D perhaps matches TRBD1 (5 bases). The sample was PBMCs. The sequence was collected from a man aged 40-49 years in good health and CMV-seronegative. CDR3: CASTDSGLGEQYF. Here the CDR3 DNA reads TGTGCCAGCACTGACTCAGGGTTAGGCGAGCAGTACTTC.